This TCR beta chain was identified during a study of cytomegalovirus exposure and HLA in healthy donors. V was clipped by 3 bases and J by 7 bases; unmatched bases: 7. CDR1 and CDR2 (germline): MDHEN, SYDVKM. The CDR3 totals 15 residues. PCR was performed using 60 Vbeta and 13 Jbeta primers. The protocol was immunoSEQ multiplex PCR, while the TCRdb copy is restricted to in-frame clones and leaves out a portion. The table has roughly 110,000 clones, 75% to 85% seen once; the top ten hold about 1.5%. The sequencing sample was made of PBMCs. The sequence was collected from a man over 45 in good health and CMV-seronegative. The chain combines TRBV28 with TRBJ2-1; 9 nucleotides align to TRBD2. CDR3 loop: CASSLSSGVYNEQFF. The CDR3 nucleotides read TGTGCCAGCAGTTTGTCTAGCGGGGTTTATAATGAGCAGTTCTTC. The complete variable domain, with remaining parts taken from reference TRBV28 and TRBJ2-1, reads DVKVTQSSRYLVKRTGEKVFLECVQDMDHENMFWYRQDPGLGLRLIYFSYDVKMKEKGDIPEGYSVSREKKERFSLILESASTNQTSMYLCASSLSSGVYNEQFFGPGTRLTVL.